This section outlines one T cell receptor (beta chain) sequence together with its context. It has no known antigen specificity. No qualities accompany the bases; no much larger clone lies one base away. The sample's treatment or condition label is to be understood as: allogeneic hematopoietic cell transplantation with graft depleted of TCRalphabeta T cells and CD19 B cells. Transplant recipients were children who received TCRalphabeta/CD19-depleted allogeneic hematopoietic cell grafts. This sample is part of a study of T-cell reconstitution after alpha-beta-depleted transplantation in children (dated by TCRdb to the mid-2010s). About the full investigation: Using TCR repertoire profiling, the study quantitatively followed how T-cell immune reconstitution unfolded in children after TCRalphabeta/CD19-depleted allogeneic hematopoietic cell transplantation.

Receptor libraries were prepared by PCR. The instrument given in TCRdb is Illumina HiSeq 2500. To normalize quantification of the TCRbeta repertoire, the TCR libraries were built with molecular barcoding that relied on unique molecular identifiers. In TCRdb, the public reads were trimmed at Q25 with fastp and aligned with MiXCR, with productive beta chains retained. Duplicate CDR3 protein sequences are folded into a single record with the most common DNA and genes. The sample data list over 90,000 distinct CDR3 sequences, and approximately 8% of these were observed just once. Together, the top ten hold about a sixth of the sample. Overall study results and their limits: The apparently early alphabetaT-cell count recovery about two months after transplant was reportedly dependent on only several hundred rapidly expanded clones derived from non-depleted graft cells. In some patients, the high TCRbeta diversity seen at day 60 was put down to recipient T cells and intrathymic progenitors that had survived conditioning. Over subsequent months, a decline in hyperexpanded clone frequencies was noted, and after one year, T-cell counts and TCRbeta diversity were mostly ascribed to newly produced T cells.

The sequences come from PBMCs, collected before TCRalphabeta/CD19-depleted stem cell transplant. This receptor was identified in a boy aged 2 to 10 with acute lymphoblastic leukemia, due to receive a stem cell transplant.

The CDR3 reads as follows: CASSLARGGNQPQHF. The nucleotide sequence reads TGTGCCAGCAGCTTAGCGCGGGGGGGCAATCAGCCCCAGCATTTT. The rearrangement joined TRBV7-8 to TRBJ1-5; 5 matching bases give a weak D call of TRBD1. CDR1 SGHVS and CDR2 FQNEAQ were looked up in the germline V gene. The V and J ends are trimmed by 0 bases and 2 bases, leaving 8 bases between them. From its cysteine to its phenylalanine, the CDR3 spans 15 amino acids. This entry keeps only the CDR3 DNA: 45 bases, framed from base 1.